One sample yielded the 20 T cell receptor beta chains listed below, sequenced in a study of metastatic and nonmetastatic thyroid tumors (dated by TCRdb to about 2020). Before undergoing thyroid surgery, none of the patients had been given any kind of treatment. Libraries were constructed by PCR. Sequencing took place on an Illumina HiSeq 4000. TCRdb reprocessed the public reads (quality trimming at Q25 with fastp, clone calling with MiXCR) and kept in-frame beta chains. The sample table holds roughly 7,400 clones, of which roughly 28% were seen once. In total, the top ten clones hold 20% to 30% of the sample. The sequenced sample was adjacent normal tissue. These TCRs come from a male donor with papillary thyroid cancer or a benign thyroid nodule (not recorded which). Some clones in this sample may be carry-over from other donors' samples.

The chain couples TRBV2 to TRBJ1-3, with D unresolved. In germline, CDR1 is SNHLY, CDR2 FYNNEI. V was pared by 4 bases and J by 5 bases, with 3 bases between. The CDR3 runs 11 residues. The CDR3 DNA reads as TGTGCCAGCAGTGCGCGAAACACCATATATTTT. This sequence encodes CASSARNTIYF.

This sequence joins TRBV7-8 and TRBJ2-7; D is undetermined. This CDR3 has 15 residues. CDR1 is SGHVS, CDR2 FQNEAQ, per germline. The ends were cut back, 0 bases at V and 2 bases at J, with 11 bases in the middle. The CDR3 region is CASSLAHQGTYEQYF. The CDR3 nucleotides read TGTGCCAGCAGCTTAGCGCATCAAGGTACCTACGAGCAGTACTTC.

Judged by abundance, this clone is medium-sized (0.01 to 0.1%). The rearrangement links TRBV11-2 to TRBJ2-7, with 11 nucleotides matching TRBD1. The trim removed 5 bases at V and 6 bases at J, leaving 6 bases unmatched. Germline V lookup: CDR1 SGHAT, CDR2 FQNNGV. There are 14 residues in the CDR3. CDR3 protein: CASSPDRGPGEQYF. The CDR3, as DNA: TGTGCCAGCAGCCCGGACAGGGGGCCAGGCGAGCAGTACTTC.

Judged by abundance, this clone is medium-sized. This rearrangement joins TRBV7-8 to TRBJ2-7; 9 nucleotides line up with TRBD1. After removal of 5 bases from V and 2 bases from J, the junction contained 10 bases not matched to a gene. This CDR3 comprises 16 residues. Per germline, CDR1 SGHVS and CDR2 FQNEAQ. The DNA for the CDR3 is TGTGCCAGCAGCAAGTTTGACAGGGGGAACACCTACGAGCAGTACTTC. This codes for CASSKFDRGNTYEQYF.

This clone was picked up many times. This sequence joins TRBV20-1 and TRBJ1-5; tentatively, D is TRBD1 (5 bases). CDR1 and CDR2 from the germline V gene are DFQATT and SNEGSKA (reference sequence). Deletions cut 3 bases from V and 6 bases from J, with 15 bases between. The CDR3 is 14 residues long. The CDR3 bases are TGCAGTGCTAGGCCGGGACCGTCCAGTCAGCCCCAGCATTTT. Residues: CSARPGPSSQPQHF.

CDR3 sequence: CASSPSGGRPINTGELFF. CDR3 nucleotides: TGTGCCAGCAGCCCTAGCGGGGGGCGTCCTATAAACACCGGGGAGCTGTTTTTT. The genes are TRBV7-2 and TRBJ2-2; 11 positions match TRBD2. The germline V gene encodes CDR1 SGHTA and CDR2 FQGNSA. V dropped 5 bases and J dropped 2; count of bases not matched to a gene: 10. The CDR3 spans 18 residues.

In its sample, this clone was seen a few times. A junction end diverges from the germline sequence, so it may reflect a read error. The chain recombines TRBV6-1 with TRBJ2-7, with 7 bases that match TRBD2. The CDR3 covers 17 residues. The V gene's germline CDR1 is MNHNS and CDR2 SASEGT. The CDR3 protein is CASREVPTRGKIYEQYF. CDR3 nucleotide sequence: TGTGCCAGCAGGGAAGTCCCAACGCGGGGGAAAATATACGAGCAGTACTTC.

The rearrangement joins TRBV28 to TRBJ2-7; D unresolved. The CDR3 covers 12 residues. Germline V CDR1 and CDR2: MDHEN, SYDVKM. Trimming stripped 6 bases from V and 2 bases from J, with 8 bases between. The CDR3 region is CASRPEAYEQYF. For the CDR3, the DNA is TGTGCCAGCAGACCCGAGGCCTACGAGCAGTACTTC.

This clone was seen repeatedly, ten times or more. A read error may explain this, as a much larger clone is one base away. The chain is built from TRBV6-1 and TRBJ2-4; 8 nucleotides match TRBD1. CDR3 length equals 17 residues. Per germline, CDR1 MNHNS and CDR2 SASEGT. CDR3 DNA sequence: TGTGCCAGCAGGCCGCTTCAGGGGGCGCGAGCCAAAAACATTCAGTGCTTC. Translated: CASRPLQGARAKNIQCF.

The chain combines TRBV5-1 with TRBJ2-7; no clear D gene. This CDR3 comprises 12 residues. The V gene's germline CDR1 is SGHRS and CDR2 YFSETQ. Trimming left V 6 bases short and J 6 bases short, with 13 bases between. The CDR3, as DNA: TGCGCCAGCATCCCGACCTTGCCCGAGCAGTACTTC. Protein: CASIPTLPEQYF.

In this sample, this clone turned up a few times. Its ends do not fully match the called genes, so a read error is possible. The chain couples TRBV25-1 to TRBJ1-4; D ambiguous. There are 14 residues in the CDR3. CDR1 is MGHDK, CDR2 SYGVNS, per germline. The chain's CDR3 is CASSVPATNEELFF. CDR3 in DNA: TGTGCCAGCAGTGTACCTGCAACTAATGAAGAACTGTTTTTT.

This clone was recorded many times. The chain links TRBV3-1 to TRBJ2-7; D call uncertain. Germline values: CDR1 LGHDT, CDR2 YNNKEL (reference sequence). V was trimmed by 4 bases and J by 0 bases, leaving 4 bases between them. This CDR3 comprises 12 residues. The CDR3 here is CASSLFSYEQYF. The CDR3 DNA follows: TGTGCCAGCAGCCTTTTCTCCTACGAGCAGTACTTC.

The chain combines TRBV11-1 with TRBJ2-1; D is unclear. V was clipped by 5 bases and J by 10 bases, with 9 bases between them. This CDR3 region has 11 residues. CDR1 is SGHAT, CDR2 FQDESV, per germline (reference sequence). CDR3: CASSHPGEQFF. CDR3 bases: TGTGCCAGCAGCCACCCCGGAGAGCAGTTCTTC.

V usage is TRBV3-1 and J usage is TRBJ2-7; 14 nucleotides match TRBD2. Germline CDR1 reads LGHDT; CDR2 reads YNNKEL (reference sequence). V shed 1 base, J shed 4 bases, and the junction held 0 bases outside the gene matches. CDR3 size: 15 residues. As DNA, the CDR3 is TGTGCCAGCAGCCAAGGACTAGCGGGAGGGTACGAGCAGTACTTC. Translating gives CASSQGLAGGYEQYF.

This clone was seen a few times. The V call is TRBV12-3 or TRBV12-4, the J call TRBJ1-2; 10 bases are shared with TRBD1. This CDR3 has 14 amino acids. J was trimmed by 2 bases and V by 6 bases; bases with no gene match: 3. This CDR3 reads CASRWTGGNYGYTF. The CDR3 DNA follows: TGTGCCAGCAGATGGACAGGGGGAAACTATGGCTACACCTTC.

This clone was seen only a few times. The CDR3: CASSFEGVGYTF. In DNA form, the CDR3 reads TGTGCCAGCAGCTTCGAGGGGGTTGGCTACACCTTC. This chain links TRBV7-8 with TRBJ1-2; TRBD1 might be the D (6 bases). This CDR3 region has 12 residues. V lost 3 bases to trimming and J lost 7 bases, with 9 bases between them. The germline gives CDR1 SGHVS, CDR2 FQNEAQ.

The J gene is TRBJ1-5, the V gene TRBV27; 8 nucleotides agree with TRBD1. The junction had 5 bases not matched to a gene; V was cut back by 3 bases and J by 7 bases. The CDR3 contains 14 residues. Germline assignment: CDR1 MNHEY and CDR2 SMNVEV (reference sequence). CDR3: CASSFWTGNQPQHF. Written as DNA, the CDR3 is TGTGCCAGCAGTTTTTGGACAGGGAACCAGCCCCAGCATTTT.

This clone showed up many times. The junction shows a germline mismatch at one end, possibly a read error. The chain carries TRBV3-1 and TRBJ2-3; D call uncertain. This CDR3 contains 13 residues. Germline values: CDR1 LGHDT, CDR2 YNNKEL (reference sequence). The CDR3 loop is CAGSHLSTDTQYF. In DNA form, the CDR3 reads TGTGCCGGCAGCCACTTAAGCACAGATACGCAGTATTTT.

The table lists this clone with a few counts. The gene calls are TRBV6-1 and TRBJ2-7; D possibly corresponds to TRBD1 (5 bases). CDR1 and CDR2 from the germline V gene are MNHNS and SASEGT. This CDR3 contains 17 residues. V was clipped by 4 bases and J by 0 bases, with 19 bases between them. Here the CDR3 reads CASSALARQWSSYEQYF. CDR3 nucleotides: TGTGCCAGCAGTGCCTTAGCTCGACAGTGGAGCTCCTACGAGCAGTACTTC.

With respect to this clone: The same CDR3 arises from other DNA sequences in this sample as well. The genes are TRBV2 and TRBJ1-4, with D perhaps matching TRBD1 (5 bases). This CDR3 contains 15 residues. CDR1 is SNHLY, CDR2 FYNNEI, per germline. Between the trimmed V and J ends, which lost 4 bases and 10 bases, there was a span of 19 bases. DNA for the CDR3: TGTGCCAGCAGTGGTCCCGGTACGGGGACGGGAAAACTGTTTTTT. This translates into CASSGPGTGTGKLFF. The full variable domain, in which reference TRBV2 and TRBJ1-4 provide the parts outside the CDR3, is EPEVTQTPSHQVTQMGQEVILRCVPISNHLYFYWYRQILGQKVEFLVSFYNNEISEKSEIFDDQFSVERPDGSNFTLKIRSTKLEDSAMYFCASSGPGTGTGKLFFGSGTQLSVL.